This T cell receptor (beta chain) was captured by sequencing in a study of T-cell memory formation after mild COVID-19. Study results and limitations: CD4/CD8 balance held among clones contracting day 15 to 85, and later expanders leaned CD4+.

On this clonotype: What it binds is unknown.

MiXCR, run by TCRdb on the 5' RACE reads, gives a single entry per CDR3 protein. The sample records about 540,000 distinct CDR3 sequences, roughly 20% being singletons. V shed 0 bases and J shed 0 bases, with 8 bases lying between them. Germline loops: CDR1 MGHRA, CDR2 YSYEKL. The CDR3 runs 15 residues. Sequencing was carried out using PBMCs or a T cell subset sorted from them (not recorded which). The TCR sequence derives from an adult woman who had mild COVID-19 (a few samples of this study predate the infection). Cell type and time point are not known. This sequence joins TRBV4-1 and TRBJ1-1; D is undetermined. The CDR3 region is CASSQEEAMNTEAFF. DNA for the CDR3: TGCGCCAGCAGCCAAGAAGAAGCTATGAACACTGAAGCTTTCTTT.